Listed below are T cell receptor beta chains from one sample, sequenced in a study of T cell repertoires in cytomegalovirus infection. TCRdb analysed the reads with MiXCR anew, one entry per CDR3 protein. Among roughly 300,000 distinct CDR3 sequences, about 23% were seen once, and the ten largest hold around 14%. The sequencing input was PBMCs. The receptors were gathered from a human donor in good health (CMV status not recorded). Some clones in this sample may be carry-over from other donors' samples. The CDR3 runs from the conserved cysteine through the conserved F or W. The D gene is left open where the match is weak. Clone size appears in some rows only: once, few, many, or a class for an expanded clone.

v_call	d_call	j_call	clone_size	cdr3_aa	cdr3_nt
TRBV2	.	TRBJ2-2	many	CATKGLTVTGELFF	TGTGCCACCAAGGGACTGACGGTTACCGGGGAGCTGTTTTTT
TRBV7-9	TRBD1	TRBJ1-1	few	CASSLYRGVMNTEAFF	TGTGCCAGCAGCTTGTACAGGGGCGTCATGAACACTGAAGCTTTCTTT
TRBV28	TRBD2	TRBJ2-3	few	CASGTSGGGTDTQYF	TGTGCCAGCGGGACTAGCGGGGGGGGGACAGATACGCAGTATTTT
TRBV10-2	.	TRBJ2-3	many	CASRRRVDTQYF	TGCGCCAGCAGGCGCCGCGTCGATACGCAGTATTTT
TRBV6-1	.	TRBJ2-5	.	CASSPSRALQGGGETQYF	TGTGCCAGCAGCCCCTCAAGGGCCTTACAGGGAGGTGGAGAGACCCAGTACTTC
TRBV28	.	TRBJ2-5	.	CASSSPWTEQETQYF	TGTGCCAGCAGTTCACCCTGGACAGAACAAGAGACCCAGTACTTC
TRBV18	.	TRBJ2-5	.	CASSPPSPETQYF	TGTGCCAGCTCACCACCCAGTCCGGAGACCCAGTACTTC
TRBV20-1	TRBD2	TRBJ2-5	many	CSASKVLAGGSQETQYF	TGCAGTGCTAGTAAGGTGCTAGCGGGAGGGTCGCAAGAGACCCAGTACTTC
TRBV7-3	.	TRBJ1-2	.	CASSLTPGKGSGYTF	TGTGCCAGCAGCTTAACTCCAGGCAAGGGATCAGGCTACACCTTC
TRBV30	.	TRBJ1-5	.	CAWSPLRRGNQPQHF	TGTGCCTGGAGCCCGTTGCGAAGGGGTAATCAGCCCCAGCATTTT
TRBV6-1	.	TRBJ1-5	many	CATTSTDSNHVSNQPQHF	TGTGCCACCACCTCGACTGATTCAAACCATGTGAGCAATCAGCCCCAGCATTTT
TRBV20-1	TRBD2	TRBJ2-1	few	CSARTLAGVGYNEQFF	TGCAGTGCTAGGACCCTAGCGGGAGTCGGTTACAATGAGCAGTTCTTC
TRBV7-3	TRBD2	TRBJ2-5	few	CASSPGTRNQETQYF	TGTGCCAGCAGCCCCGGGACTAGAAACCAAGAGACCCAGTACTTC
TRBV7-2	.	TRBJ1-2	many	CASSLRDISYGYTF	TGTGCCAGCAGCCTTCGGGACATCAGCTATGGCTACACCTTC
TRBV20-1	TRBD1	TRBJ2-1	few	CSAIRRQGAGEQFF	TGCAGTGCTATTCGCCGACAGGGGGCTGGTGAGCAGTTCTTC
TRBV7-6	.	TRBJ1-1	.	CASSHRDGTDTEAFF	TGTGCCAGCAGCCACCGGGACGGCACAGACACTGAAGCTTTCTTT
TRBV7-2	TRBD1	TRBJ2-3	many	CASSLSTGTDTQYF	TGTGCCAGCAGCTTGTCGACAGGGACAGATACGCAGTATTTT
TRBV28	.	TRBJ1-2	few	CASSKGGGANYGYTF	TGTGCCAGCAGTAAAGGGGGAGGAGCGAACTATGGCTACACCTTC
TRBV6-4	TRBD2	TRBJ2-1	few	CASSPGLAGGHPEQFF	TGTGCCAGCAGCCCCGGTCTAGCGGGGGGGCACCCTGAGCAGTTCTTC
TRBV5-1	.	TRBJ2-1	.	CASSLHQWSSYNEQFF	TGCGCCAGCAGCTTGCACCAATGGAGCTCCTACAATGAGCAGTTCTTC
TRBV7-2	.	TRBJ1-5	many	CASSLSRGWDQPQHF	TGTGCCAGCAGCTTAAGCAGGGGATGGGATCAGCCCCAGCATTTT
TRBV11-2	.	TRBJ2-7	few	CASSPRLGISTYEQYF	TGTGCCAGCAGCCCAAGACTAGGAATATCTACCTACGAGCAGTACTTC